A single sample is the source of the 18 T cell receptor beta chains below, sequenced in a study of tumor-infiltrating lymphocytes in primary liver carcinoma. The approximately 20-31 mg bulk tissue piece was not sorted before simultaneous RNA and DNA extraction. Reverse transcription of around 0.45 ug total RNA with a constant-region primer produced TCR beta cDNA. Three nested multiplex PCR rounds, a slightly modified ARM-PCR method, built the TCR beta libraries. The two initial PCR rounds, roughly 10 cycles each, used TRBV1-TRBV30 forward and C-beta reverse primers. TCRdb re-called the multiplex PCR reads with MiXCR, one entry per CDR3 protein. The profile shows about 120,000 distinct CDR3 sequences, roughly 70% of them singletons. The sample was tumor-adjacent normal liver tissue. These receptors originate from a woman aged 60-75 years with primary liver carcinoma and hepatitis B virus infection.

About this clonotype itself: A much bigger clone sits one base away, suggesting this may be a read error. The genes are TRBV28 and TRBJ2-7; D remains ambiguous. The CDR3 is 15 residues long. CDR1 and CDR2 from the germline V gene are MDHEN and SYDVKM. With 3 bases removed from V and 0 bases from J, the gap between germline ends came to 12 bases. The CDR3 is CASSFSPPCSYEQYF. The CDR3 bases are TGTGCCAGCAGTTTCTCCCCCCCTTGCTCCTACGAGCAGTACTTC.

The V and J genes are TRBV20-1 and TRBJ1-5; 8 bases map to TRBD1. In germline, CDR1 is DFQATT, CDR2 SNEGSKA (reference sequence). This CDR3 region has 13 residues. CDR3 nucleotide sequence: TGCGGAGCAGGGGGCAGGAGCAATCAGCCCCAGCATTTT. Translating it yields CGAGGRSNQPQHF.

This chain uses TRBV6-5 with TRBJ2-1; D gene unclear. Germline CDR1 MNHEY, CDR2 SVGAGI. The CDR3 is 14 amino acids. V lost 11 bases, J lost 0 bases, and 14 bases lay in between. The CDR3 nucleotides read TGTGCCTGCGGCCGAAGGAGCTCCTACAATGAGCAGTTCTTC. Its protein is CACGRRSSYNEQFF.

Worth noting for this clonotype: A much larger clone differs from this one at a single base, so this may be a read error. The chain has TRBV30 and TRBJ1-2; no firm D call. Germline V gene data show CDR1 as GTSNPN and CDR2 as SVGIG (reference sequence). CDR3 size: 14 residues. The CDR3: CAWSVHRSNYVYTF. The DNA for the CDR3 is TGTGCCTGGAGTGTACACCGCTCTAACTATGTCTACACCTTC.

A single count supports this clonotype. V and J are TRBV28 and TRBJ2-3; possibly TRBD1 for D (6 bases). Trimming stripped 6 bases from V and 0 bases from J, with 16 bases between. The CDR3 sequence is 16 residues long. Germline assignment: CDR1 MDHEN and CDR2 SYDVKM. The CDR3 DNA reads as TGTGCCAGCAGCAACCAGGGGACGGCTAGCACAGATACGCAGTATTTT. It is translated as CASSNQGTASTDTQYF.

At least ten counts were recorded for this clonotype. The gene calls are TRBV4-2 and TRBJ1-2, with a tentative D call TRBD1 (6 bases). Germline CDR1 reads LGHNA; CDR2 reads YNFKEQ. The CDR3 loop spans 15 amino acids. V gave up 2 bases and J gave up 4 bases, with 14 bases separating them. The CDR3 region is CASSQWSGQTYGYTF. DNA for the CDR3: TGTGCCAGCAGCCAATGGTCTGGACAGACCTATGGCTACACCTTC.

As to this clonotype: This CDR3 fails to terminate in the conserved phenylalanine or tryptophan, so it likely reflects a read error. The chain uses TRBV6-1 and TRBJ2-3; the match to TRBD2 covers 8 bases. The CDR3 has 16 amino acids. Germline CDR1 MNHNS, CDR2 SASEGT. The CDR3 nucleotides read TGTGCCAGCAGTGAAGCGGTCCTGCGGGGGGCCGATACACAGTATCTT. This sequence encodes CASSEAVLRGADTQYL.

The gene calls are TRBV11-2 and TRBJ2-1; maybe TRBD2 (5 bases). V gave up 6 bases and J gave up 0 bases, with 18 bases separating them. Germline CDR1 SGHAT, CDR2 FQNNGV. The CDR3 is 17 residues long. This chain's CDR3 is CASSFTQLGSSYNEQFF. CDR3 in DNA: TGTGCCAGCAGTTTTACCCAACTGGGGAGCTCCTACAATGAGCAGTTCTTC.

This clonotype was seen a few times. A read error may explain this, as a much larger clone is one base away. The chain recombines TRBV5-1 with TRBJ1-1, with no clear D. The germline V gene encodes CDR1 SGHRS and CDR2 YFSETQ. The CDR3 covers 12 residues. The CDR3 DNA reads TGCGCCAGCAGCTTGGAGGAATCTGAGGCTTTCTTT. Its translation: CASSLEESEAFF.

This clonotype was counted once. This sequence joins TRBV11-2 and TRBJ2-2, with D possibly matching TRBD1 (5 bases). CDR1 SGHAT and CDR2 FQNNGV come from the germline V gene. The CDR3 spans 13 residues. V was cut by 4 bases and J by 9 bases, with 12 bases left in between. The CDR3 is CASSSVGARELFF. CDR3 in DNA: TGTGCCAGCAGCTCCGTAGGGGCCAGGGAGCTGTTTTTT.

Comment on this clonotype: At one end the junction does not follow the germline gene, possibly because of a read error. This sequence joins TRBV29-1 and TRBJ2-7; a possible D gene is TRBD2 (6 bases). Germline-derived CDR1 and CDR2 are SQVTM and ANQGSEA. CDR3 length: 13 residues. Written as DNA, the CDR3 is TGCAGCGCTCAGGGAGGAATTACCTACGAACAGTACTTC. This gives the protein CSAQGGITYEQYF.

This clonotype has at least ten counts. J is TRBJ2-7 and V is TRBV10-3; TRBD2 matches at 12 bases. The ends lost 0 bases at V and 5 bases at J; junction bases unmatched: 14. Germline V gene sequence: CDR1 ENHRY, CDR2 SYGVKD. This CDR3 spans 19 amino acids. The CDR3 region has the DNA TGTGCCATCAGTGAGTCAGGACTAGCGGGATCCCCCCTGGTCGACGAGCAGTACTTC. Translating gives CAISESGLAGSPLVDEQYF.

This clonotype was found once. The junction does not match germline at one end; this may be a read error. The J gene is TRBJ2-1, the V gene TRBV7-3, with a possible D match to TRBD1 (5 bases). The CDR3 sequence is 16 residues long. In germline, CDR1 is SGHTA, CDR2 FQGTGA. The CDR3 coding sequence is TGTGTCAGCAGCTTAACCGTCCAGGGAAGGGGCAATGAGCAGTTCTTC. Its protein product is CVSSLTVQGRGNEQFF.

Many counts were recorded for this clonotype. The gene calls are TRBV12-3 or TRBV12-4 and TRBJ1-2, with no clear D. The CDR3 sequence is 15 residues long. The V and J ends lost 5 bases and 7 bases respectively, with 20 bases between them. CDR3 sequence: CASSTNRGRVPGYTF. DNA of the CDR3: TGTGCCAGCAGTACTAACAGAGGAAGAGTACCTGGCTACACCTTC.

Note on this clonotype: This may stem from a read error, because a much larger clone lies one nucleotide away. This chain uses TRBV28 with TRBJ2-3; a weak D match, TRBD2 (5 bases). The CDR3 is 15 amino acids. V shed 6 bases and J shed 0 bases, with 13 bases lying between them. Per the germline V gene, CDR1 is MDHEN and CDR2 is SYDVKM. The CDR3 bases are TGTGCCAGCAGGCTAGAGGGAGACAGCACAGATACGCAGTATTTT. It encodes CASRLEGDSTDTQYF.

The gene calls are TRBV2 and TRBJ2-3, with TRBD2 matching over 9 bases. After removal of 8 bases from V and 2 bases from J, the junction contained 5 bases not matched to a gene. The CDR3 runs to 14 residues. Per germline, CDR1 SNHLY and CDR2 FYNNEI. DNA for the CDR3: TGTGCCAGCCCGAGGACTAGCGACACAGATACGCAGTATTTT. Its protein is CASPRTSDTDTQYF.

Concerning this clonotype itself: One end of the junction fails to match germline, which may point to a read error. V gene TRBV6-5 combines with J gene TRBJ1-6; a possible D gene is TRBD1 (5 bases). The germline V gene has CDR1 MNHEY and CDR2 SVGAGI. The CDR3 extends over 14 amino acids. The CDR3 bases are TGTGCCGGCAGTGAGGGACGGCTCGATTCACCCCGCCACTTT. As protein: CAGSEGRLDSPRHF.

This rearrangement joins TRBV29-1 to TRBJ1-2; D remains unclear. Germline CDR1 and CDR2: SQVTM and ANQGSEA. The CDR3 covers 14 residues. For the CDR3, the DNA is TGCAGTGCTGAATTGGGTTATACTAACTATGGCTACACCTTC. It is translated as CSAELGYTNYGYTF.